The clone carrying this T cell receptor beta chain turned up a few times. What it recognizes is unknown. This specimen comes from a study of identical twins. The V and J ends lost 6 bases and 12 bases respectively, with 18 bases between them. The germline V gene encodes CDR1 MDHEN and CDR2 SYDVKM. The CDR3 length is 12 residues. TCRdb re-analysed the 5' RACE reads in MiXCR, keeping a single row per CDR3 protein. The repertoire holds some 500,000 distinct CDR3 sequences, around 14% seen once, with around 0.52% in the top ten. General observations from the study: Analyses of zero insertions could, in part, be confounded by invariant MAIT and iNKT cells.

The sample was also linked to a second study, of yellow fever vaccine responses in identical twins.

The chain joins TRBV28 to TRBJ2-7; D tentatively fits TRBD1 or TRBD2 (5 bases each). The clonotype originates from a woman in her late teens or twenties in good health. Sequencing input: CD4+ T cells sorted from blood. The CDR3 DNA reads as TGTGCCAGCAGCGCTCCCGGGACCCCTTGGTACTTC. It is translated as CASSAPGTPWYF.